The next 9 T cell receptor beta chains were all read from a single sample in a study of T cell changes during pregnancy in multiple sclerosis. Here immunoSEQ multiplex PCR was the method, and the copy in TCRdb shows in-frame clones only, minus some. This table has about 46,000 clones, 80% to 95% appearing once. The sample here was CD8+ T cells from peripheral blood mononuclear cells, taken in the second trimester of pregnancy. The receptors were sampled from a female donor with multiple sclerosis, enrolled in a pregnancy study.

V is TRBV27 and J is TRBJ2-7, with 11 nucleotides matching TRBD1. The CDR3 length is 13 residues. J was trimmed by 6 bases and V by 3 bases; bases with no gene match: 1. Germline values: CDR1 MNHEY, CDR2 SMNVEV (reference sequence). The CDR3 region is CASSFGTGGEQYF. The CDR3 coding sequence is TGTGCCAGCAGTTTTGGGACAGGGGGCGAGCAGTACTTC.

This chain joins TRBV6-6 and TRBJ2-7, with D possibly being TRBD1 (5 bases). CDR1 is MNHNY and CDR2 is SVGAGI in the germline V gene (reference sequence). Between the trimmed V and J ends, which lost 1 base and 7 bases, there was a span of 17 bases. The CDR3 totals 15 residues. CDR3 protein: CASSYLAGLGLEQYF. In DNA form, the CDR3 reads TGTGCCAGCAGTTACTTGGCAGGGTTGGGGTTGGAGCAGTACTTC.

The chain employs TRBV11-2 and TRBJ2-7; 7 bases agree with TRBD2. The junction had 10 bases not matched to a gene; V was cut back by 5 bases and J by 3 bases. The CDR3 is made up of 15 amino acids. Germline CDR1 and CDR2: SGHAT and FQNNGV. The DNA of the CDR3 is TGTGCCAGCAGCGCAGGACTAGGTGGGAACTACGAGCAGTACTTC. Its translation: CASSAGLGGNYEQYF.

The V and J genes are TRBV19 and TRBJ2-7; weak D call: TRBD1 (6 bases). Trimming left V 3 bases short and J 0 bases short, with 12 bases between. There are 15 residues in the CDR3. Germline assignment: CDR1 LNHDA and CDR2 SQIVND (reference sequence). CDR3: CASSITQGSSYEQYF. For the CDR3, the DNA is TGTGCCAGTAGTATTACCCAGGGGAGCTCCTACGAGCAGTACTTC.

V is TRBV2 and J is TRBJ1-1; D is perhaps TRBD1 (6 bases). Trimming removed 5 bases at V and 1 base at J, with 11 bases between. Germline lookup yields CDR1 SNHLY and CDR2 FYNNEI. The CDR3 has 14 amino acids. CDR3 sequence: CASSPLGANTEAFF. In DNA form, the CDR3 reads TGTGCCAGCAGTCCCCTGGGGGCGAACACTGAAGCTTTCTTT.

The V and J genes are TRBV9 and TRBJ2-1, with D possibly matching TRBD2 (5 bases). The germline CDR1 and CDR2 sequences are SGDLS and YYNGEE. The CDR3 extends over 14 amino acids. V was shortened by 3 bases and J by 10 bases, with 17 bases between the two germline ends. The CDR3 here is CASSGARGGREQFF. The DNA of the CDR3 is TGTGCCAGCAGCGGGGCCCGGGGTGGACGCGAGCAGTTCTTC.

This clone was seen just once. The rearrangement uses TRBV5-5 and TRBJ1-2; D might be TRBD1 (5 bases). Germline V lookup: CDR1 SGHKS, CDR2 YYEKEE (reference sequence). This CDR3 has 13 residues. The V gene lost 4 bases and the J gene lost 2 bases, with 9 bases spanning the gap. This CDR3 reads CASSLDMNYGYTF. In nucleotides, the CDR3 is TGTGCCAGCAGCCTGGACATGAACTATGGCTACACCTTC.

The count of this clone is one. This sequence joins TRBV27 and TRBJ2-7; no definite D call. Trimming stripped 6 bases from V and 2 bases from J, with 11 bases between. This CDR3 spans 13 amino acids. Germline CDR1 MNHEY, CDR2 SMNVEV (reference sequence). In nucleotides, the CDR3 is TGTGCCAGCAGCCCCCTTTCTCCCTACGAGCAGTACTTC. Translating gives CASSPLSPYEQYF.

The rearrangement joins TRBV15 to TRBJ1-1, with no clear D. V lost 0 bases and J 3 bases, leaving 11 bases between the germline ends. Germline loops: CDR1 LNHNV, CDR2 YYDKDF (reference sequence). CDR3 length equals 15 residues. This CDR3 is CATSRDPQSDTEAFF. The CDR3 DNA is TGTGCCACCAGCAGAGATCCACAGTCTGACACTGAAGCTTTCTTT.